A selection of T cell receptor beta chains follows, all from one sample in a study of blood T cell repertoires in COVID-19. Method: immunoSEQ multiplex PCR; TCRdb's copy keeps in-frame clones and lacks some. This table has about 200,000 clones, around 86% appearing once. Input material: peripheral blood. All receptors derive from a man aged 55-75 years with acute or convalescent COVID-19. The conserved cysteine and the conserved F or W are not part of the CDR3 here. Each record gives: V gene, J gene, CDR3 protein.

TRBV6-4,TRBJ2-3,PLPQPPPVETDTQY
TRBV15,TRBJ2-7,ATSRDGTGVSYEQY
TRBV5-8,TRBJ2-2,GVTGDRRTGELF
TRBV19,TRBJ1-1,ASSTRGRTEAF
TRBV4-3,TRBJ2-6,ASSQAIGQGTGANVLT
TRBV2,TRBJ1-1,ASQQRGQGGSTEAF
TRBV4-1,TRBJ1-4,ASSSSGGVNEKLF
TRBV6-5,TRBJ1-5,ATWEGLQPQH
TRBV7-2,TRBJ2-7,ASSSLGLAGHSYEQY
TRBV25-1,TRBJ1-4,ASSEVTGNEKLF
TRBV19,TRBJ1-2,ASKRDRDWGYT
TRBV7-2,TRBJ1-2,ASSSNRGQGRYRYGYT
TRBV5-4,TRBJ1-1,ASSSPPGQVASTEAF
TRBV5-4,TRBJ2-5,ASSPGGRRIEETQY
TRBV12-3/TRBV12-4,TRBJ2-1,ASRREDEQF
TRBV11-3,TRBJ2-3,ASSHGTGPQY
TRBV3-1/TRBV3-2,NA,ASSQRSAGPLETQY
TRBV4-1,TRBJ2-2,ASSQDSGTLVGELF
TRBV6-5,TRBJ2-6,ASSPMVSGANVLT
TRBV19,TRBJ2-3,ASSIGRGPTNTQY
TRBV18,TRBJ1-2,ASSPGTVDGYT
TRBV27,TRBJ1-2,ASSPPDSYGYT
TRBV15,TRBJ1-4,ATSTGEGEKLF
TRBV7-3,TRBJ1-6,ASSLGSAGVRNSPLH
TRBV28,TRBJ2-7,ASFTQGQTYEQY
TRBV4-3,TRBJ1-2,ASSQADYRGVDGYT
TRBV29-1,TRBJ2-3,SMVGPPADTQY
TRBV13,TRBJ1-6,ASSSWGQTNSPLH
TRBV19,TRBJ1-5,ASSIAQGNPQPQH
TRBV10-3,TRBJ1-1,AISEQGTEAF
TRBV6-1,TRBJ2-7,ASSERTGGAYEQY
TRBV7-8,TRBJ1-2,ASSGAAGTGDYGYT
TRBV25-1,TRBJ1-5,ASSASRAGGNQPQH
TRBV6-5,TRBJ1-2,ASSLRDTYGYT
TRBV6-5,TRBJ2-4,ASAQPQGDKNIQY
TRBV9,TRBJ2-3,ASSVRMDRDTDTQY
TRBV11-2,TRBJ1-5,ASSLEAQPVQPQH
TRBV5-1,TRBJ1-3,ASSLQSSGNTIY
TRBV10-1,TRBJ1-3,ASSDRTAGQGTSGNTIY
TRBV11-2,TRBJ1-3,ASSLGQGGNTIY
TRBV7-3,TRBJ2-7,ASSPTDDYEQY
TRBV19,TRBJ2-3,ASSISGLARTDTQY
TRBV7-9,TRBJ2-7,ASSLFQGYEQY
TRBV6-5,TRBJ2-5,ASTPGGGGQETQY
TRBV6-5,TRBJ1-5,ASRLSPGGRQPQH
TRBV3-1/TRBV3-2,TRBJ2-1,ASSALPVNEQF
TRBV5-3,TRBJ2-2,ARSLAGCGETGELF
TRBV2,TRBJ1-2,ASSELGRSNYGYT
TRBV19,TRBJ2-3,ASSGGGGAEDTQY
TRBV7-2,TRBJ2-1,ASSQFDRVGEQF
TRBV29-1,TRBJ2-1,SVVPRDRGTYNEQF
TRBV14,TRBJ2-2,ASSRGLAGDPTGELF
TRBV19,TRBJ2-6,ASSNRGEANVLT
TRBV7-2,TRBJ2-3,ASNGEQILPLRTDTQY
TRBV27,TRBJ1-4,ASSRTPVATNEKLF
TRBV11-2,TRBJ1-2,ASSPTGGRGGYT
TRBV5-1,TRBJ1-3,ASSLEGHSGNTIY